The 31 T cell receptor beta chains reported below all come from one sample, sequenced in a study of Graves' ophthalmopathy and Graves' hyperthyroidism listed by TCRdb under 2018. TCRdb names Illumina HiSeq 2000 as the instrument used. TCR beta CDR3 regions were amplified from RNA transcripts for repertoire sequencing. The first round of RT-PCR was done with HTBI primers and the Qiagen OneStep RT-PCR kit, and was followed by a second round of multiplex PCR, then size selection and purification. TCRdb redid the processing of the public reads, applying fastp at Q25 and MiXCR, and retained in-frame beta chains. Rows are combined by CDR3 protein, so each entry shows the most common genes and DNA. This sample has roughly 410,000 distinct CDR3 sequences in its table, and just over 15% of those were observed once. The top ten clonotypes cover about 7.3% of the sample. Sequencing was performed on peripheral blood. The receptors were gathered from a woman aged 18-29 years with stable Graves' hyperthyroidism. Donor details come from another sample of the same person, matched by shared clones.

This clonotype was recorded at least ten times. This chain connects TRBV12-3 or TRBV12-4 to TRBJ1-1, with 7 bases fitting TRBD1. The CDR3 is 15 amino acids. V dropped 3 bases and J dropped 5; count of bases not matched to a gene: 9. The CDR3 DNA reads as TGTGCCAGCAGTTTTCCAGAGGGGGCGCGGACTGAAGCTTTCTTT. Residues: CASSFPEGARTEAFF.

This clonotype occurred many times. J is TRBJ2-7 and V is TRBV12-3 or TRBV12-4; D ambiguous. There are 10 residues in the CDR3. Trimming left V 5 bases short and J 3 bases short, with 2 bases between. CDR3 bases: TGTGCCAGCAGTGTCTACGAGCAGTACTTC. Its protein is CASSVYEQYF.

The rearrangement links TRBV6-9 to TRBJ1-5; D possibly corresponds to TRBD1 (6 bases). The V gene lost 7 bases and the J gene lost 1 base, with 20 bases spanning the gap. The germline CDR1 and CDR2 sequences are MNHGY and SVAAGI. The CDR3 has 17 amino acids. CDR3: CASTERRKGDSNQPQHF. The CDR3 bases are TGTGCCAGCACCGAGAGGAGGAAGGGGGACAGCAATCAGCCCCAGCATTTT.

This clonotype was counted many times. V usage is TRBV7-8 and J usage is TRBJ2-7; D is possibly TRBD1 or TRBD2 (5 bases each). CDR1 and CDR2 (germline): SGHVS, FQNEAQ. Trimming shortened V by 1 base and J by 6 bases, and 16 bases separated the two germline ends. CDR3 length: 15 residues. CDR3 in amino acids: CASSLDGRGVGEQYF. DNA of the CDR3: TGTGCCAGCAGCTTAGACGGGCGAGGGGTAGGCGAGCAGTACTTC. The whole variable domain, filled in from reference TRBV7-8 and TRBJ2-7, reads GAGVSQSPRYKVAKRGQDVALRCDPISGHVSLFWYQQALGQGPEFLTYFQNEAQLDKSGLPSDRFFAERPEGSVSTLKIQRTQQEDSAVYLCASSLDGRGVGEQYFGPGTRLTVT.

This clonotype has just a few counts. The chain combines TRBV7-9 with TRBJ1-2; no clear D gene. The germline V gene encodes CDR1 SEHNR and CDR2 FQNEAQ (reference sequence). V gave up 1 base and J gave up 1 base, with 10 bases separating them. The CDR3 runs 15 residues. CDR3 DNA sequence: TGTGCCAGCAGCTTAGGAGGTCCCAGTAACTATGGCTACACCTTC. This gives the protein CASSLGGPSNYGYTF.

This clonotype is a singleton in its sample. This sequence joins TRBV27 and TRBJ1-1, with a tentative D call TRBD1 (5 bases). CDR3 length equals 14 residues. CDR1 and CDR2 (germline): MNHEY, SMNVEV (reference sequence). Trimming pared 5 bases from V and 3 bases from J, leaving 13 bases between. In nucleotides, the CDR3 is TGTGCCAGCAGTGTTCGGGGGGATTACACTGAAGCTTTCTTT. Encoded protein: CASSVRGDYTEAFF.

This chain joins TRBV7-9 and TRBJ1-2; 9 positions match TRBD1. In germline, CDR1 is SEHNR, CDR2 FQNEAQ (reference sequence). With 5 bases clipped from V and 3 bases from J, the junction kept 4 bases outside the gene matches. CDR3 length: 14 residues. In nucleotides, the CDR3 is TGTGCCAGCAGCCACAGGACAGGGGACTATGGCTACACCTTC. It specifies CASSHRTGDYGYTF.

This clonotype was found many times. The rearrangement joins TRBV12-3 or TRBV12-4 to TRBJ2-7; 9 bases are shared with TRBD1. V lost 3 bases to trimming and J lost 1 base; unmatched junction nucleotides: 4. This CDR3 comprises 15 residues. In nucleotides, the CDR3 is TGTGCCAGCAGTTTGGCCGGGACAGGGTCCTACGAGCAGTACTTC. It is translated as CASSLAGTGSYEQYF.

This clonotype has a count of ten or more. The chain uses TRBV6-5 and TRBJ1-1, with TRBD1 matching 7 bases. Trimming cost V 0 bases and J 0 bases; bases outside gene matches: 1. The CDR3 totals 15 residues. Germline lookup yields CDR1 MNHEY and CDR2 SVGAGI. The CDR3 DNA reads as TGTGCCAGCAGTTACTCGGACAGGTTGAACACTGAAGCTTTCTTT. Translation: CASSYSDRLNTEAFF.

This clonotype showed up many times. The genes are TRBV7-6 and TRBJ2-7, with 11 bases matching TRBD2. Trimming took 5 bases from V and 5 from J; bases not matched to a gene: 14. CDR3 length equals 17 residues. The germline gives CDR1 SGHVS, CDR2 FNYEAQ. The CDR3 coding sequence is TGTGCCAGCAGCCTTCTAGCGGGGGGCTCCCTAACCAACGAGCAGTACTTC. Translated: CASSLLAGGSLTNEQYF.

The table lists this clonotype with many counts. The J gene is TRBJ1-6, the V gene TRBV25-1; D unresolved. In germline, CDR1 is MGHDK, CDR2 SYGVNS. The CDR3 consists of 13 residues. Trimming took off 6 bases at V and 6 bases at J, with 9 bases between the two ends. CDR3 loop: CASSQTSNSPLHF. Here the CDR3 DNA reads TGTGCCAGCAGCCAGACATCTAATTCACCCCTCCACTTT.

This clonotype came up many times. The CDR3 reads CASSTGDTGELFF. CDR3 sequence (DNA): TGTGCCAGTAGTACAGGGGACACCGGGGAGCTGTTTTTT. This chain links TRBV19 with TRBJ2-2; D perhaps matches TRBD1 (6 bases). Looked up from germline, CDR1 is LNHDA and CDR2 is SQIVND (reference sequence). The V end lost 4 bases, the J end lost 3 bases, and 6 bases lay between the germline ends. CDR3 length equals 13 residues.

This clonotype has just a few counts. A single base separates this from a much larger clone, so it may be a read error. The chain has TRBV27 and TRBJ1-5; possible D gene TRBD1, 6 bases. Germline CDR1 MNHEY, CDR2 SMNVEV (reference sequence). Trimming cost V 6 bases and J 4 bases, with 16 bases left between them. The CDR3 has 15 amino acids. DNA of the CDR3: TGTGCCAGCAGCCCCACCGGGGGGCCAAATCAGCCCCAGCATTTT. Translation: CASSPTGGPNQPQHF.

This clonotype came up many times. The chain has TRBV12-3 or TRBV12-4 and TRBJ2-7, with D possibly being TRBD1 (5 bases). The CDR3 has 14 amino acids. V lost 4 bases, J lost 5 bases, and 15 bases lay in between. The DNA of the CDR3 is TGTGCCAGCAGTTCCCGCAGGGTATCCCACGAGCAGTACTTC. Translated, it gives CASSSRRVSHEQYF.

Ten or more counts support this clonotype. The chain employs TRBV12-3 or TRBV12-4 and TRBJ1-2; D gene uncertain. V gave up 5 bases and J gave up 6 bases, with 10 bases separating them. CDR3 length: 12 residues. The CDR3 DNA sequence: TGTGCCAGCAGTCCCACGCCGAATGGCTACACCTTC. It encodes CASSPTPNGYTF.

This clonotype occurred a few times. The chain recombines TRBV2 with TRBJ2-3; no definite D call. Trimming removed 6 bases at V and 7 bases at J, with 17 bases between. This CDR3 spans 14 amino acids. The germline gives CDR1 SNHLY, CDR2 FYNNEI. The CDR3 loop reads CASSGRPGPYTQYF. Here the CDR3 DNA reads TGTGCCAGCAGCGGCCGGCCGGGTCCCTATACGCAGTATTTT. The entire variable domain, with the rest obtained from reference TRBV2 and TRBJ2-3, is as follows: EPEVTQTPSHQVTQMGQEVILRCVPISNHLYFYWYRQILGQKVEFLVSFYNNEISEKSEIFDDQFSVERPDGSNFTLKIRSTKLEDSAMYFCASSGRPGPYTQYFGPGTRLTVL.

A few counts support this clonotype. V and J are TRBV29-1 and TRBJ2-5, with D possibly matching TRBD1 (5 bases). The CDR3 covers 14 residues. Germline CDR1 is SQVTM and CDR2 is ANQGSEA. The germline V and J ends were trimmed by 5 bases and 2 bases, with 15 bases remaining between them. The CDR3 nucleotides read TGCAGCGTTCGCGCCCGCAGGGTGCAAGAGACCCAGTACTTC. It specifies CSVRARRVQETQYF.

This clonotype was observed many times. The rearrangement uses TRBV11-2 and TRBJ1-2; no firm D call. Trimming took off 4 bases at V and 5 bases at J, with 20 bases between the two ends. The CDR3 has 16 amino acids. Germline V gene data show CDR1 as SGHAT and CDR2 as FQNNGV. CDR3: CASSSRREAPEYGYTF. CDR3 nucleotides: TGTGCCAGCAGCTCAAGGAGGGAGGCCCCGGAATATGGCTACACCTTC.

This clonotype occurred many times. V is TRBV29-1 and J is TRBJ1-2; 9 bases fit TRBD1. This CDR3 spans 13 amino acids. V trimming: 4 bases; J trimming: 7 bases; junction bases outside the gene matches: 7. Germline CDR1 is SQVTM and CDR2 is ANQGSEA. The CDR3 protein is CSVGTGDRLGYTF. The CDR3 bases are TGCAGCGTTGGGACAGGGGACCGCCTTGGCTACACCTTC.

This clonotype was seen at least ten times. The chain employs TRBV2 and TRBJ1-2; possibly TRBD1 for D (5 bases). There are 15 residues in the CDR3. The germline CDR1 and CDR2 sequences are SNHLY and FYNNEI. Trimming removed 6 bases at V and 4 bases at J, with 18 bases between. The CDR3 DNA reads TGTGCCAGCAGGGAGATGACAGTCGACCTCTATGGCTACACCTTC. Amino acids: CASREMTVDLYGYTF. Full variable domain (rest looked up from reference TRBV2 and TRBJ1-2): EPEVTQTPSHQVTQMGQEVILRCVPISNHLYFYWYRQILGQKVEFLVSFYNNEISEKSEIFDDQFSVERPDGSNFTLKIRSTKLEDSAMYFCASREMTVDLYGYTFGSGTRLTVV.

This clonotype appeared many times. V gene TRBV6-5 combines with J gene TRBJ2-2; D gene ambiguous. Germline assignment: CDR1 MNHEY and CDR2 SVGAGI. Trimming removed 0 bases from V and 1 base from J, with 6 bases in between. The CDR3 contains 15 residues. Here the CDR3 DNA reads TGTGCCAGCAGTTACTCGATTAAGAACACCGGGGAGCTGTTTTTT. Amino acid sequence: CASSYSIKNTGELFF.

The chain employs TRBV11-2 and TRBJ2-7; D uncertain. The CDR3 consists of 15 residues. V lost 0 bases and J 0 bases, leaving 9 bases between the germline ends. Germline loops: CDR1 SGHAT, CDR2 FQNNGV. The CDR3 protein is CASSLEYGPSYEQYF. In DNA form, the CDR3 reads TGTGCCAGCAGCTTAGAATACGGCCCCTCCTACGAGCAGTACTTC.

The chain has TRBV7-9 and TRBJ1-6, with 7 bases matching TRBD1. CDR1 and CDR2 from the germline V gene are SEHNR and FQNEAQ (reference sequence). CDR3 size: 15 residues. Germline trimming cut 5 bases from V and 3 bases from J; bases unmatched to any gene: 4. The CDR3 region has the DNA TGTGCCAGCAGCCCCCGGGACAGCTATAATTCACCCCTCCACTTT. This codes for CASSPRDSYNSPLHF.

Ten or more counts support this clonotype. The chain carries TRBV7-2 and TRBJ2-7, with TRBD1 identical over 9 bases. V trimming: 5 bases; J trimming: 2 bases; junction bases outside the gene matches: 7. The CDR3 covers 15 residues. Germline lookup yields CDR1 SGHTA and CDR2 FQGNSA. The CDR3 coding sequence is TGTGCCAGCAGCCCCGGACAGGGGATCGCCTACGAGCAGTACTTC. Translating it yields CASSPGQGIAYEQYF.

Note on this clonotype: Since the CDR3 does not end with the conserved phenylalanine or tryptophan, this likely comes from a read error. This chain uses TRBV9 with TRBJ1-4; 10 bases align to TRBD1. V shed 4 bases and J 5 bases; nucleotides not matched to a gene: 5. Germline values: CDR1 SGDLS, CDR2 YYNGEE. The CDR3 spans 15 residues. The CDR3 is CASSFRTGGNEKLFC. The CDR3 bases are TGTGCCAGCAGCTTCAGGACAGGGGGGAATGAAAAACTGTTTTGT.

In regard to this clonotype: Germline and junction disagree at one end, which may indicate a read error. The rearrangement uses TRBV7-2 and TRBJ1-2; no clear D. Per germline, CDR1 SGHTA and CDR2 FQGNSA. CDR3 length: 14 residues. The CDR3: CVSSLAGINYGYTF. The CDR3 DNA reads TGTGTCAGCAGCTTAGCGGGGATTAACTATGGCTACACCTTC.

At least ten counts were recorded for this clonotype. The chain uses TRBV12-5 and TRBJ2-7, with TRBD1 identical over 7 bases. Germline loops: CDR1 LGHNT, CDR2 FRNRAP. The ends lost 6 bases at V and 4 bases at J; junction bases unmatched: 9. The CDR3 totals 14 residues. The CDR3 spells CASGPEGQWYEQYF. CDR3 coding DNA: TGTGCTAGTGGGCCAGAGGGACAGTGGTACGAGCAGTACTTC.

This clonotype was seen repeatedly, ten times or more. This chain joins TRBV20-1 and TRBJ1-2; the D gene is possibly TRBD1 (5 bases). Germline V lookup: CDR1 DFQATT, CDR2 SNEGSKA (reference sequence). Between the trimmed V and J ends, which lost 1 base and 3 bases, there was a span of 15 bases. This CDR3 is 15 amino acids long. This chain's CDR3 is CSARVVGAGYYGYTF. CDR3 bases: TGCAGTGCTAGAGTGGTAGGGGCTGGGTACTATGGCTACACCTTC.

This chain connects TRBV5-1 to TRBJ1-3; a possible D gene is TRBD1 (5 bases). The CDR3 consists of 18 residues. Germline lookup yields CDR1 SGHRS and CDR2 YFSETQ. Trimming shortened V by 0 bases and J by 1 base, and 17 bases separated the two germline ends. The CDR3 coding sequence is TGCGCCAGCAGCTTGGTGCCCCCCGGGGGGGGTTCTGGAAACACCATATATTTT. It yields the protein CASSLVPPGGGSGNTIYF.

This clonotype was observed a handful of times. The rearrangement links TRBV11-2 to TRBJ1-2; TRBD1 aligns across 7 bases. The CDR3 has 13 residues. CDR1 is SGHAT, CDR2 FQNNGV, per germline. The trim removed 6 bases at V and 8 bases at J, leaving 9 bases unmatched. CDR3 bases: TGTGCCAGCAGATCTGACAGGGAGGAGGGCTACACCTTC. Protein sequence: CASRSDREEGYTF.

DNA for the CDR3: TGCGCCAGCAGCTTGAAAGGGAGCCCTCAAGAGACCCAGTACTTC. This encodes CASSLKGSPQETQYF. This sequence joins TRBV5-1 and TRBJ2-5, with TRBD2 as a possible D gene (5 bases). Germline V gene lookup returns CDR1 SGHRS and CDR2 YFSETQ. Trimming shortened V by 1 base and J by 2 bases, and 12 bases separated the two germline ends. The CDR3 extends over 15 amino acids.